Each of the 3 T cell receptor beta chains below was sequenced from the same sample in a study of blood T cell repertoires in COVID-19. Repertoires were generated with immunoSEQ multiplex PCR, while TCRdb's copy carries only in-frame clones and drops some. The sample lists about 200,000 clones, about 90% occurring once. Material: PBMCs or T cells enriched from blood (not recorded which). These receptors were obtained from a woman in her thirties with acute COVID-19.

The rearrangement links TRBV6-5 to TRBJ1-5; 8 nucleotides line up with TRBD1. The V gene end was trimmed by 4 bases and the J gene end by 6 bases; junction bases not matched to a gene: 8. Germline lookup yields CDR1 MNHEY and CDR2 SVGAGI. The CDR3 totals 15 residues. The CDR3 here is CASSSTRTGFQPQHF. Written as DNA, the CDR3 is TGTGCCAGCAGTTCCACCCGGACAGGGTTTCAGCCCCAGCATTTT.

The chain employs TRBV3-1 (or the pseudogene TRBV3-2) and TRBJ2-7; unclear D gene. CDR1 and CDR2 from the germline V gene are LGHDT and YNNKEL (reference sequence). This CDR3 has 14 amino acids. V gave up 0 bases and J gave up 3 bases, with 9 bases separating them. CDR3 sequence: CASSQDYAFYEQYF. The CDR3 region has the DNA TGTGCCAGCAGCCAAGATTATGCGTTCTACGAGCAGTACTTC.

The rearrangement joins TRBV25-1 to TRBJ1-1; 11 bases are shared with TRBD1. Germline trimming cut 6 bases from V and 1 base from J; bases unmatched to any gene: 4. Germline CDR1 is MGHDK and CDR2 is SYGVNS. The CDR3 is 15 amino acids. In DNA form, the CDR3 reads TGTGCCAGCAGGGGGGACAGGGGGGAGAACACTGAAGCTTTCTTT. Residues: CASRGDRGENTEAFF.